This paragraph reports one T cell receptor beta chain. Trimming removed 8 bases from V and 7 bases from J, with 15 bases in between. Germline V lookup: CDR1 MNHNY, CDR2 SVGAGI (reference sequence). The CDR3 consists of 12 residues. On average about 100,000 T cells per donor were immunosequenced. The sample is drawn from a study of T cells in tuberculosis. Study summary: T cells were selected with CD1B tetramers loaded with glucose monomycolate.

Some clones are missing from TCRdb's copy, which holds only in-frame ones; the method was immunoSEQ multiplex PCR. The table includes some 31,000 clones, about 95% detected once. This sequence joins TRBV6-6 and TRBJ2-7, with D possibly being TRBD2 (5 bases). The source material was PBMCs. The clonotype was recovered from a donor aged 10-29 years with latent tuberculosis or without tuberculosis infection. CDR3 sequence reads: CASCEGDGEQYF. Here the CDR3 DNA reads TGTGCCAGCTGTGAGGGAGACGGAGAGCAGTACTTC.